This T cell receptor beta chain was captured by sequencing in a study of T cell repertoires in cytomegalovirus infection (dated by TCRdb to between 2018 and 2020). For the wider study: Peptide stimulations targeted recently identified HLA-C-restricted CMV epitopes, whose presentation resists viral immunomodulation, together with well-studied HLA-B-restricted epitopes. Donor HLA type was relevant to the analysis, because carriage of CMV infection together with the matching HLA type was indicated by public TCR beta signatures.

Instrument used: Illumina HiSeq 1500. Starting from the raw public reads, TCRdb applied fastp trimming at Q25, assembled clones with MiXCR and retained in-frame beta chains. Each CDR3 protein gets just one entry, which takes the most common genes and DNA from the rows behind it. The sample table records more than 40,000 distinct CDR3 sequences; under 25% of these occur just once. The ten largest clones capture around 90% of the sample. Study-wide findings and limitations: The ex vivo response was dominated by HLA-C-restricted CMV-specific TCR beta clonotypes, and the single most frequent clonotype in two of eight donors was supplied by these HLA-C-restricted clonotypes. Cumulative frequency of public TCR beta family members discriminated carriers of CMV infection plus the relevant HLA type in this cohort and an independent roughly 350-donor cohort.

A note on this clonotype: What this receptor recognizes is not known. Base-call qualities are not available, and no considerably larger clone is one nucleotide away.

The junction shows trimming of 1 base on V and 4 bases on J, plus 14 bases between the germline ends. The cysteine opens and the phenylalanine closes a CDR3 of 16 amino acids. The CDR3 DNA has 48 bases and is translated from base 1. The CDR1 and CDR2 encoded by the germline V gene are SGHTA and FQGTGA. The sample's treatment or condition label is to be understood as: in vitro stimulation with specific CMV peptide epitopes to enrich CMV-specific T cells. The receptor was derived from a human donor in good health (CMV status not recorded). Some clones in this sample may be carry-over from other donors' samples. Specimen: CD8+ T cells from cultured PBMCs, collected from culture after CMV antigen stimulation. The V and J segments used are TRBV7-3 and TRBJ2-1, with TRBD2 tentatively as D gene (6 bases match). The base sequence is TGTGCCAGCAGCTTAAATTTAGGAGGGTTTTACAATGAGCAGTTCTTC. This yields the protein CASSLNLGGFYNEQFF.